The 8 T cell receptor beta chains below all came from one sample that was sequenced in a study of blood T cell repertoires in COVID-19. Repertoires were generated with immunoSEQ multiplex PCR, while TCRdb's copy carries only in-frame clones and drops some. The sample has 380,000 or so clones, approximately 90% seen once; the top ten hold approximately 1%. The sequencing sample was made of PBMCs or T cells enriched from blood (not recorded which). The source of these receptors is a woman younger than 45 with acute COVID-19.

The chain is built from TRBV3-1 (or the pseudogene TRBV3-2) and TRBJ2-5; D possibly corresponds to TRBD2 (6 bases). V was trimmed by 1 base and J by 2 bases, leaving 14 bases between them. The CDR3 loop spans 16 amino acids. From germline, CDR1 is LGHDT and CDR2 YNNKEL (reference sequence). Here the CDR3 DNA reads TGTGCCAGCAGCCAAGGGGATTTAGCGGATCAAGAGACCCAGTACTTC. It specifies CASSQGDLADQETQYF.

V usage is TRBV20-1 and J usage is TRBJ2-3; 9 positions match TRBD2. J lost 2 bases, V lost 3 bases, and 9 bases had no gene match. The CDR3 contains 16 residues. Germline lookup yields CDR1 DFQATT and CDR2 SNEGSKA (reference sequence). DNA for the CDR3: TGCAGTGCTAGTGAGGTTAGCGGGGGCCCCACAGATACGCAGTATTTT. Residues: CSASEVSGGPTDTQYF.

The chain recombines TRBV5-1 with TRBJ2-1; 7 bases are a match to TRBD1. The V gene end was trimmed by 0 bases and the J gene end by 6 bases; junction bases not matched to a gene: 6. The germline V gene encodes CDR1 SGHRS and CDR2 YFSETQ. There are 15 residues in the CDR3. The CDR3 protein is CASSLGQGMFNEQFF. The CDR3 DNA sequence: TGCGCCAGCAGCTTGGGACAGGGAATGTTCAATGAGCAGTTCTTC.

The chain uses TRBV3-1 (or the pseudogene TRBV3-2) and TRBJ1-2; D not resolved. V lost 4 bases and J lost 3, with 12 bases in between. The CDR3 is 14 residues long. Germline V gene sequence: CDR1 LGHDT, CDR2 YNNKEL (reference sequence). As DNA, the CDR3 is TGTGCCAGCAGCCCTTGGACTGAGTACTATGGCTACACCTTC. It encodes CASSPWTEYYGYTF.

The chain has TRBV11-2 and TRBJ1-1; D gene unclear. CDR1 and CDR2 (germline): SGHAT, FQNNGV. The V and J ends lost 2 bases and 4 bases respectively, with 11 bases between them. The CDR3 loop spans 14 amino acids. The CDR3: CASSLSGSGTEAFF. Written as DNA, the CDR3 is TGTGCCAGCAGCTTAAGTGGTTCGGGCACTGAAGCTTTCTTT.

The chain employs TRBV15 and TRBJ1-5; D perhaps matches TRBD1 (5 bases). CDR3 length: 14 residues. The germline V gene encodes CDR1 LNHNV and CDR2 YYDKDF (reference sequence). Trimming cost V 5 bases and J 3 bases, with 11 bases left between them. Here the CDR3 reads CATSARQYNQPQHF. The CDR3 DNA is TGTGCCACCAGCGCCCGACAGTACAATCAGCCCCAGCATTTT.

This chain connects TRBV27 to TRBJ2-2; 11 bases are a match to TRBD1. The trim removed 6 bases at V and 4 bases at J, leaving 10 bases unmatched. From germline, CDR1 is MNHEY and CDR2 SMNVEV (reference sequence). The CDR3 contains 17 residues. In nucleotides, the CDR3 is TGTGCCAGCAGGATGCAGGCCGGGACAGGGGGCACCGGGGAGCTGTTTTTT. Residues: CASRMQAGTGGTGELFF.

The rearrangement links TRBV11-2 to TRBJ2-2; 15 bases match TRBD2. CDR1 is SGHAT and CDR2 is FQNNGV in the germline V gene. CDR3 length: 19 amino acids. V trimming: 5 bases; J trimming: 4 bases; junction bases outside the gene matches: 11. The CDR3 is CASSTRTSGGASPTGELFF. The CDR3 DNA follows: TGTGCCAGCAGCACCCGGACTAGCGGGGGGGCTTCTCCCACCGGGGAGCTGTTTTTT.